This T cell receptor beta chain was captured by sequencing in a study of graft-versus-host responses after intestinal transplantation. As for the study in general: Every transplant recipient was induced with anti-thymocyte globulin, then maintained on tacrolimus and steroids for two to four years.

Measured with immunoSEQ multiplex PCR; TCRdb has only the in-frame clones, and not every one. The sample records approximately 75,000 clones, just under 95% being singletons. Notes on this clone: What it binds is not known.

Study results and caveats: Clonal ratios of graft-versus-host to host-versus-graft in allografts were high for patients exhibiting graft-donor T cell macrochimerism. Peak circulating GvH clone levels tracked with early post-transplant HvG declines.

This sample comprised unstimulated CD8+ T cells sorted from spleen or lymph node cells, obtained before intestinal transplant. This sequence originates from a human donor who received an intestinal transplant.

CDR3 in amino acids: CASSGVGGRSYNEQFF. The CDR3 nucleotides read TGTGCCAGCAGCGGAGTAGGGGGGAGGTCTTACAATGAGCAGTTCTTC. The gene calls are TRBV7-8 and TRBJ2-1, with D perhaps being TRBD1 or TRBD2 (6 bases each). CDR3 length equals 16 residues. Germline CDR1 is SGHVS and CDR2 is FQNEAQ. Trimming pared 5 bases from V and 4 bases from J, leaving 18 bases between.